This T cell receptor beta chain was captured by sequencing in a study of identical twins. Whole-study results and caveats: Models came in too low on out-of-frame TCR alpha sharing in monozygotic twins. With abundant cord blood beta clonotypes, insertions were fewer; memory repertoires showed no such pattern.

TCRdb passed the 5' RACE reads through MiXCR, listing each CDR3 protein once. The sample lists approximately 620,000 distinct CDR3 sequences, 8.6% occurring once. In this sample, this clonotype turned up a few times. Its antigen is not known. V lost 2 bases to trimming and J lost 1 base; unmatched junction nucleotides: 7. The CDR3 spans 16 residues. Germline values: CDR1 SGDLS, CDR2 YYNGEE. Everyone who gave samples was a healthy Caucasian. The same sample was also studied in work on yellow fever vaccine responses in identical twins. From that paper: Reportedly, twins' vaccine T cell responses looked partly convergent and partly personalized.

The source of this sequence is a woman between 18 and 30 years old in good health. The sequenced sample consisted of PBMCs. The chain couples TRBV9 to TRBJ2-5, with 8 bases identical to TRBD2. CDR3 region: CASSVSPGGTQETQYF. CDR3 bases: TGTGCCAGCAGCGTTTCCCCGGGGGGGACCCAAGAGACCCAGTACTTC.